These 19 T cell receptor beta chains were sequenced from one sample in a study of naive and memory T cell subsets. An oligonucleotide containing a UMI was ligated to the 3' end of TCR cDNA. The SP2 primer and nested alpha and beta constant region primers amplified ligated cDNA in four rounds. TCRdb reprocessed the 5' RACE reads via MiXCR and lists one record per CDR3 protein. The repertoire holds about 56,000 distinct CDR3 sequences, with around 7.3% as singletons. Receptors originate from a female donor in good health.

This chain connects TRBV12-5 to TRBJ2-2, with D perhaps TRBD2 (6 bases). The CDR3 has 14 amino acids. The V end lost 8 bases, the J end lost 2 bases, and 12 bases lay between the germline ends. The germline V gene has CDR1 LGHNT and CDR2 FRNRAP. The DNA for the CDR3 is TGTGCTAGTAGGGACTCAATTAACACCGGGGAGCTGTTTTTT. Translating gives CASRDSINTGELFF. Full variable domain (rest looked up from reference TRBV12-5 and TRBJ2-2): DARVTQTPRHKVTEMGQEVTMRCQPILGHNTVFWYRQTMMQGLELLAYFRNRAPLDDSGMPKDRFSAEMPDATLATLKIQPSEPRDSAVYFCASRDSINTGELFFGEGSRLTVL.

This clonotype was found a few times. The chain has TRBV7-2 and TRBJ2-7, with D perhaps matching TRBD1 (6 bases). The V gene lost 6 bases and the J gene lost 4 bases, with 19 bases spanning the gap. Per germline, CDR1 SGHTA and CDR2 FQGNSA. The length of the CDR3 is 15 residues. DNA of the CDR3: TGTGCCAGCAGTTTGAAGATGACAGGATCATACGAGCAGTACTTC. Translation gives CASSLKMTGSYEQYF.

The chain links TRBV13 to TRBJ2-2; D unclear. The CDR3 loop spans 13 amino acids. CDR1 and CDR2 (germline): PRHDT, FYEKMQ (reference sequence). The ends were cut back, 5 bases at V and 0 bases at J, with 4 bases in the middle. This CDR3 reads CASSIANTGELFF. CDR3 in DNA: TGTGCCAGCAGCATAGCGAACACCGGGGAGCTGTTTTTT.

The table lists this clonotype with many counts. Here the CDR3 reads CASSLSSGGYTGELFF. Here the CDR3 DNA reads TGTGCCAGCAGCTTGTCTAGCGGGGGGTACACCGGGGAGCTGTTTTTT. This sequence joins TRBV11-2 and TRBJ2-2; TRBD2 agrees at 11 bases. J was trimmed by 3 bases and V by 3 bases; bases with no gene match: 3. The CDR3 is 16 residues long. In germline, CDR1 is SGHAT, CDR2 FQNNGV.

In this sample, this clonotype turned up a few times. V usage is TRBV6-1 and J usage is TRBJ2-3, with D perhaps TRBD1 (5 bases). CDR3 size: 15 residues. V was pared by 6 bases and J by 3 bases, with 16 bases between. Per germline, CDR1 MNHNS and CDR2 SASEGT. The chain's CDR3 is CASSPRAGWTDTQYF. Here the CDR3 DNA reads TGTGCCAGCAGCCCCAGGGCCGGCTGGACAGATACGCAGTATTTT.

This clonotype was found many times. CDR3 in amino acids: CASSYSGNYEAFF. The CDR3 DNA reads as TGTGCCAGCAGTTATTCCGGCAACTATGAAGCTTTCTTT. The chain joins TRBV6-2 or TRBV6-3 to TRBJ1-1; D unresolved. The germline CDR1 and CDR2 sequences are MNHEY and SVGEGT. CDR3 size: 13 residues. Trimming cost V 3 bases and J 7 bases, with 12 bases left between them.

The table lists this clonotype with a few counts. This chain uses TRBV15 with TRBJ2-2, with 9 bases lining up with TRBD1. V dropped 9 bases and J dropped 2; count of bases not matched to a gene: 4. Per germline, CDR1 LNHNV and CDR2 YYDKDF (reference sequence). CDR3 length: 14 amino acids. In nucleotides, the CDR3 is TGTGCCACGAACAGGGGGCAAAACACCGGGGAGCTGTTTTTT. This encodes CATNRGQNTGELFF.

This clonotype occurred many times. This rearrangement joins TRBV29-1 to TRBJ1-1, with TRBD1 matching over 7 bases. The CDR3 is 13 residues long. CDR1 and CDR2 from the germline V gene are SQVTM and ANQGSEA. Trimming cost V 1 base and J 7 bases; bases outside gene matches: 6. The CDR3 bases are TGCAGCGTTGAAGCCGTCACAGGGGATGAAGCTTTCTTT. Translating it yields CSVEAVTGDEAFF.

On this clonotype itself: At one of its ends the junction is not consistent with the germline gene, which may arise from a read error. The gene calls are TRBV7-9 and TRBJ2-1; D is unresolved. There are 15 residues in the CDR3. Germline V lookup: CDR1 SEHNR, CDR2 FQNEAQ (reference sequence). The CDR3 spells CASSLQQVSFNEQFF. In nucleotides, the CDR3 is TGTGCCAGCAGCTTACAGCAGGTATCCTTCAATGAGCAGTTCTTC.

This clonotype turned up a few times. The chain employs TRBV4-1 and TRBJ2-4; D is perhaps TRBD1 or TRBD2 (5 bases each). The V gene lost 1 base and the J gene lost 7 bases, with 14 bases spanning the gap. The length of the CDR3 is 15 residues. CDR1 is MGHRA and CDR2 is YSYEKL in the germline V gene. As DNA, the CDR3 is TGCGCCAGCAGCCAAGTGAGGGGTGCAGGGAACATTCAGTACTTC. This translates into CASSQVRGAGNIQYF.

This clonotype was counted only a few times. This chain joins TRBV7-2 and TRBJ2-7, with 9 positions matching TRBD1. The CDR3 is made up of 14 amino acids. The J segment lost 3 bases and the V segment lost 1 base, leaving 1 base of the junction unmatched. Germline lookup yields CDR1 SGHTA and CDR2 FQGNSA. CDR3: CASSLGQGVYEQYF. In DNA form, the CDR3 reads TGTGCCAGCAGCTTAGGACAGGGGGTCTACGAGCAGTACTTC.

This sequence joins TRBV6-2 or TRBV6-3 and TRBJ1-5; D unclear. Germline-derived CDR1 and CDR2 are MNHEY and SVGEGT. With 3 bases removed from V and 2 bases from J, the gap between germline ends came to 11 bases. The CDR3 contains 15 residues. In nucleotides, the CDR3 is TGTGCCAGCAGTTATGAGGGATCGGGCAATCAGCCCCAGCATTTT. Encoded protein: CASSYEGSGNQPQHF.

This clonotype was counted only a few times. V gene TRBV7-2 combines with J gene TRBJ1-1, with 8 bases fitting TRBD1. CDR1 is SGHTA and CDR2 is FQGNSA in the germline V gene. This CDR3 spans 15 amino acids. V lost 4 bases, J lost 1 base, and 5 bases stayed unmatched. For the CDR3, the DNA is TGTGCCAGCAGCTCCCAGGGGGCCTGGAACACTGAAGCTTTCTTT. It is translated as CASSSQGAWNTEAFF. The variable domain in full, with the rest retrieved from reference TRBV7-2 and TRBJ1-1, is GAGVSQSPSNKVTEKGKDVELRCDPISGHTALYWYRQSLGQGLEFLIYFQGNSAPDKSGLPSDRFSAERTGGSVSTLTIQRTQQEDSAVYLCASSSQGAWNTEAFFGQGTRLTVV.

This clonotype has a handful of counts. The chain is built from TRBV7-2 and TRBJ2-5; TRBD1 agrees at 7 bases. Germline V gene data show CDR1 as SGHTA and CDR2 as FQGNSA. The CDR3 runs 12 residues. J gave up 4 bases and V 6 bases, and 2 bases lay outside the gene matches. CDR3 DNA: TGTGCCAGCAGACAGGGGTTAGAGACCCAGTACTTC. Protein product: CASRQGLETQYF.

The chain recombines TRBV27 with TRBJ1-6; TRBD1 aligns across 8 bases. With V trimmed by 0 bases and J by 7 bases, 11 bases remained unmatched. The CDR3 has 18 amino acids. Germline V gives CDR1 MNHEY, CDR2 SMNVEV (reference sequence). CDR3: CASSLSGGRGQFNSPLHF. For the CDR3, the DNA is TGTGCCAGCAGTTTATCGGGGGGCAGGGGGCAGTTCAATTCACCCCTCCACTTT.

This sequence joins TRBV7-2 and TRBJ2-5, with D uncertain. The CDR3 is 14 residues long. Deletions cut 2 bases from V and 2 bases from J, with 9 bases between. CDR1 SGHTA and CDR2 FQGNSA come from the germline V gene. The CDR3 reads CASSLMWGQETQYF. The CDR3 DNA sequence: TGTGCCAGCAGCTTAATGTGGGGTCAAGAGACCCAGTACTTC.

This clonotype showed up many times. The rearrangement links TRBV12-3 or TRBV12-4 to TRBJ2-3; 12 bases fit TRBD2. The CDR3 consists of 15 residues. V trimming: 4 bases; J trimming: 5 bases; junction bases outside the gene matches: 4. The CDR3 coding sequence is TGTGCCAGCAGTTCTAGCGGGGGGGCTGGAGATACGCAGTATTTT. It specifies CASSSSGGAGDTQYF.

The sample holds many counts of this clonotype. The rearrangement uses TRBV30 and TRBJ1-4; D gene unclear. Trimming removed 2 bases from V and 4 bases from J, with 2 bases in between. Germline lookup yields CDR1 GTSNPN and CDR2 SVGIG (reference sequence). The CDR3 consists of 11 residues. CDR3 sequence: CAWSRNEKLFF. CDR3 in DNA: TGTGCCTGGAGTCGTAATGAAAAACTGTTTTTT.

In its sample, this clonotype was seen many times. V and J are TRBV6-2 or TRBV6-3 and TRBJ1-1; no definite D call. The CDR3 consists of 11 residues. V was trimmed by 7 bases and J by 7 bases, leaving 10 bases between them. The germline CDR1 and CDR2 sequences are MNHEY and SVGEGT. CDR3 loop: CASIGYGEAFF. The CDR3 coding sequence is TGTGCCAGCATCGGCTACGGTGAAGCTTTCTTT.